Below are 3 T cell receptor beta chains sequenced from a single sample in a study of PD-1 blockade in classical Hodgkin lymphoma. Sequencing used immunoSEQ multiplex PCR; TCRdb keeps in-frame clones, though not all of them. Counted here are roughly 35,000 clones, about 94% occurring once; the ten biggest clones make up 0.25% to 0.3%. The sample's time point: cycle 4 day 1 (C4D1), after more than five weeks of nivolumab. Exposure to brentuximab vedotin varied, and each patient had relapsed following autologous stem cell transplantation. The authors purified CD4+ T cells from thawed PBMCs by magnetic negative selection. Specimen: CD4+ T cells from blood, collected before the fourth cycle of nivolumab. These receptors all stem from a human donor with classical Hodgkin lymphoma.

The CDR3 here is CASSLEAGQSYEQYF. CDR3 sequence (DNA): TGTGCCAGCAGCTTGGAGGCAGGCCAGTCCTACGAGCAGTACTTC. This chain joins TRBV5-4 and TRBJ2-7; unclear D gene. V was shortened by 0 bases and J by 1 base, with 11 bases between the two germline ends. The germline V gene has CDR1 SGHNT and CDR2 YYREEE (reference sequence). CDR3 length: 15 amino acids.

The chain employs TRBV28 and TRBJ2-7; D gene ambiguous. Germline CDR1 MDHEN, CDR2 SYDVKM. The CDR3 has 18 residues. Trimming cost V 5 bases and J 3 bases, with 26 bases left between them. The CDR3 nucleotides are TGTGCCAGCAGTCGACTCTCGCTTAAAAAAGAGCTTGGCTACGAGCAGTACTTC. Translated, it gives CASSRLSLKKELGYEQYF. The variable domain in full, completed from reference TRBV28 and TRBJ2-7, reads DVKVTQSSRYLVKRTGEKVFLECVQDMDHENMFWYRQDPGLGLRLIYFSYDVKMKEKGDIPEGYSVSREKKERFSLILESASTNQTSMYLCASSRLSLKKELGYEQYFGPGTRLTVT.

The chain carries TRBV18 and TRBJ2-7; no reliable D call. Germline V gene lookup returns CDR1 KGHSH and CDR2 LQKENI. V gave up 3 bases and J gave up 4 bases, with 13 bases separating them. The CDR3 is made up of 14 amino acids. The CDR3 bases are TGTGCCAGCTCACCCGCCTGGAATGAGTACGAGCAGTACTTC. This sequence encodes CASSPAWNEYEQYF.